The T cell receptor (beta chain) under discussion was sequenced for a study of T-cell memory formation after mild COVID-19. TCRalpha and TCRbeta libraries used 5'RACE with constant-segment primers and UMIs. TCRdb re-called the 5' RACE reads through MiXCR, storing one row per CDR3 protein. In the table there are 350,000 to 400,000 distinct CDR3 sequences, under 25% of which are singletons. V lost 1 base and J lost 3, with 19 bases in between. Germline-derived CDR1 and CDR2 are SGHTS and YDEGEE. The CDR3 extends over 17 amino acids. Study-wide points: Among contracting clones, CD4+ were mainly CM/EM and CD8+ enriched in EMRA. There was a balanced CD4/CD8 profile in clones contracting day 15 to 85, and later expanders leaned CD4+. The appearance of some responding clones in pre-infection memory suggested that cross-reactive memory joined.

Comment on this clonotype: The antigen is not known.

This chain joins TRBV5-8 and TRBJ2-5, with D perhaps matching TRBD2 (6 bases). The clonotype was recovered from an adult woman who had mild COVID-19 (a few samples of this study predate the infection). Cell type and time point are not known. The source material was PBMCs or a T cell subset sorted from them (not recorded which). The CDR3 DNA reads TGTGCCAGCAGCTTGCATTGGGGAGGAGCCAGAGAAGAGACCCAGTACTTC. Amino acid sequence: CASSLHWGGAREETQYF.